Presented here are 18 T cell receptor beta chains from one specimen sequenced in a study of blood T cells in healthy people across ages. A second PCR, run for roughly 7 to 12 cycles, used a sample-barcoded 5' primer plus a J-beta primer mix. One entry per CDR3 protein results from TCRdb running MiXCR on the 5' RACE reads. The sample records hundreds of thousands of distinct CDR3 sequences, roughly 64% being singletons. The sequencing sample was made of blood. These TCRs come from a man aged 30 to 45 in good health.

The rearrangement uses TRBV7-2 and TRBJ2-4, with 7 bases lining up with TRBD2. V dropped 5 bases and J dropped 6; count of bases not matched to a gene: 7. The CDR3 loop spans 14 amino acids. Per germline, CDR1 SGHTA and CDR2 FQGNSA. The CDR3 sequence is CASSQGWGGNIQYF. CDR3 DNA: TGTGCCAGCAGCCAAGGGTGGGGGGGAAACATTCAGTACTTC.

There are a few counts of this clonotype. J is TRBJ2-7 and V is TRBV4-2, with TRBD2 identical over 10 bases. The germline CDR1 and CDR2 sequences are LGHNA and YNFKEQ. The CDR3 has 16 amino acids. Losses at the gene ends were 1 base for V and 2 bases for J; bases not matched to a gene: 5. CDR3 protein: CASSQGQLAGAYEQYF. In DNA, the CDR3 is TGTGCCAGCAGCCAAGGACAGCTAGCGGGAGCCTACGAGCAGTACTTC.

Remarks on this clonotype: Mismatch with germline at one junction end may stem from a read error. The V gene is TRBV12-3 or TRBV12-4, the J gene TRBJ2-5; 7 bases align to TRBD2. The CDR3 extends over 14 amino acids. CDR3 in amino acids: CASNSGGVGETQYF. The CDR3 coding sequence is TGTGCCAGCAACTCGGGGGGAGTGGGAGAGACTCAGTACTTC.

This clonotype came up many times. The V and J genes are TRBV28 and TRBJ1-2, with D perhaps TRBD1 (5 bases). Germline CDR1 reads MDHEN; CDR2 reads SYDVKM. There are 14 residues in the CDR3. V was shortened by 5 bases and J by 4 bases, with 14 bases between the two germline ends. The CDR3 DNA follows: TGTGCCAGCAGTCCGAGAGGGGCCCTCTATGGCTACACCTTC. It translates to CASSPRGALYGYTF.

This chain joins TRBV6-2 or TRBV6-3 and TRBJ2-7, with 10 positions matching TRBD2. The CDR3 totals 13 residues. Trimming removed 6 bases from V and 3 bases from J; junction bases left unmatched: 2. Looked up from germline, CDR1 is MNHEY and CDR2 is SVGEGT. The CDR3: CASRLAGNYEQYF. Written as DNA, the CDR3 is TGTGCCAGCAGACTAGCGGGAAACTACGAGCAGTACTTC.

V gene TRBV20-1 combines with J gene TRBJ1-4, with a possible D match to TRBD1 (5 bases). V lost 5 bases to trimming and J lost 0 bases, with 13 bases between them. The CDR3 is 15 residues long. Germline CDR1 and CDR2: DFQATT and SNEGSKA (reference sequence). For the CDR3, the DNA is TGCAGTGCTCAACAGGACACGGCAACTAATGAAAAACTGTTTTTT. As protein: CSAQQDTATNEKLFF.

The CDR3 reads CAISESASGTAGYEQYF. The CDR3 DNA follows: TGTGCCATCAGTGAGTCGGCGTCCGGGACTGCGGGGTACGAGCAGTACTTC. This sequence joins TRBV10-3 and TRBJ2-5; a weak D match, TRBD2 (6 bases). The end of the DNA aligns better with TRBJ2-7, so the J call may be wrong. Germline assignment: CDR1 ENHRY and CDR2 SYGVKD. This CDR3 is built from 17 residues.

This clonotype was seen more than once but under ten times. The CDR3 spells CSARNLADYTDTQYF. The DNA for the CDR3 is TGCAGTGCAAGGAATCTAGCAGATTACACAGATACGCAGTATTTT. This chain joins TRBV20-1 and TRBJ2-3, with D perhaps matching TRBD2 (5 bases). Germline values: CDR1 DFQATT, CDR2 SNEGSKA (reference sequence). Trimming took 6 bases from V and 2 from J, leaving 18 bases between them. The CDR3 is made up of 15 amino acids.

The rearrangement links TRBV30 to TRBJ2-7; 9 nucleotides line up with TRBD2. The end of the DNA is better explained by TRBJ2-5, so the J call may be wrong. This CDR3 region has 13 residues. CDR1 GTSNPN and CDR2 SVGIG come from the germline V gene (reference sequence). The CDR3 loop reads CAWSAGTSETQYF. In DNA form, the CDR3 reads TGTGCCTGGAGCGCCGGGACTAGCGAGACCCAGTACTTC.

This clonotype showed up just a few times. The J gene is TRBJ2-5, the V gene TRBV12-3 or TRBV12-4; 9 bases align to TRBD2. With 3 bases clipped from V and 5 bases from J, the junction kept 4 bases outside the gene matches. The CDR3 length is 14 residues. The CDR3 is CASSFSGRGETQYF. The CDR3 coding sequence is TGTGCCAGCAGTTTTAGCGGGAGAGGGGAGACCCAGTACTTC.

J is TRBJ1-1 and V is TRBV7-9; unclear D gene. The V gene's germline CDR1 is SEHNR and CDR2 FQNEAQ (reference sequence). The V end lost 7 bases, the J end lost 3 bases, and 6 bases lay between the germline ends. The CDR3 has 11 amino acids. The CDR3 here is CASTEDTEAFF. The DNA for the CDR3 is TGTGCCAGCACAGAAGACACTGAAGCTTTCTTT.

The V gene is TRBV4-1, the J gene TRBJ2-7, with 11 bases fitting TRBD2. The CDR3 is 18 residues long. V lost 1 base to trimming and J lost 1 base; unmatched junction nucleotides: 9. CDR1 and CDR2 from the germline V gene are MGHRA and YSYEKL. CDR3 sequence (DNA): TGCGCCAGCAGCCAAGGGGTACTAGCGGGAGATAGGTCCTACGAGCAGTACTTC. Translating gives CASSQGVLAGDRSYEQYF.

This clonotype was counted only a few times. The rearrangement links TRBV27 to TRBJ2-1; D is possibly TRBD1 (6 bases). CDR3 size: 17 residues. In germline, CDR1 is MNHEY, CDR2 SMNVEV (reference sequence). V lost 0 bases and J 2 bases, leaving 14 bases between the germline ends. The CDR3 DNA is TGTGCCAGCAGTTTATCCCCCGGGACAAACCCCTACAATGAGCAGTTCTTC. Its translation is CASSLSPGTNPYNEQFF.

This clonotype was observed a single time. CDR3 amino acids: CSARTSGGASSYNEQFF. The CDR3 DNA follows: TGCAGTGCCAGGACTAGCGGGGGGGCCAGCTCCTACAATGAGCAGTTCTTC. The chain carries TRBV20-1 and TRBJ2-1; 15 bases match TRBD2. In germline, CDR1 is DFQATT, CDR2 SNEGSKA (reference sequence). V shed 6 bases and J 0 bases; nucleotides not matched to a gene: 6. The CDR3 sequence is 17 residues long.

This clonotype was detected ten times or more. The chain is built from TRBV9 and TRBJ2-7, with 8 nucleotides matching TRBD2. V lost 1 base and J lost 5; bases outside the gene matches: 2. The germline CDR1 and CDR2 sequences are SGDLS and YYNGEE. The length of the CDR3 is 13 residues. The CDR3 sequence is CASSVTSGDEQYF. The CDR3, as DNA: TGTGCCAGCAGCGTAACTAGCGGCGACGAGCAGTACTTC.

The genes are TRBV7-2 and TRBJ2-1; tentative D call: TRBD2 (6 bases). Germline CDR1 SGHTA, CDR2 FQGNSA. CDR3 length: 15 amino acids. V was trimmed by 8 bases and J by 8 bases, leaving 22 bases between them. CDR3 DNA: TGTGCCAGCTCTCTAGGGGCGGGACTCTATTATGAGCAGTTCTTC. Amino acid sequence: CASSLGAGLYYEQFF.

The V gene is TRBV27, the J gene TRBJ2-1; 10 positions match TRBD2. Germline-derived CDR1 and CDR2 are MNHEY and SMNVEV (reference sequence). This CDR3 is built from 14 residues. The J segment lost 9 bases and the V segment lost 8 bases, leaving 10 bases of the junction unmatched. The CDR3 loop is CASRAGGPLSEQFF. CDR3 coding DNA: TGTGCCAGCCGAGCGGGGGGGCCTTTGAGTGAGCAGTTCTTC.

The chain has TRBV4-3 and TRBJ2-7; a weak D match, TRBD1 (6 bases). TRBJ2-5 matches the DNA end more closely, so the J call is doubtful. The CDR3 spans 14 residues. Germline CDR1 is LGHNA and CDR2 is YSLEER. The CDR3 bases are TGCGCCAGCAGCCAAGTTAGAGGGGGAGAGACCCAGTACTTC. Amino acids: CASSQVRGGETQYF.